This is a list of T cell receptor beta chains from one sample in a study of beta chain features in type 1 diabetes. Profiling relied on immunoSEQ multiplex PCR, and the TCRdb table lists in-frame clones only, not all of them. Of fewer than 18,000 clones listed, roughly three quarters were seen once; the top ten hold around 0.31%. Sample: stem cell memory CD4+ T cells from blood. Receptors originate from a woman aged 18-29 years with type 1 diabetes. The CDR3 runs from the conserved cysteine through the conserved F or W. The D gene is left open where the match is weak. Some rows mark clone size as missing; the rest say once, few, many or name a class of expanded clone.

v_gene,j_gene,d_gene,abundance,CDR3nt,CDR3aa
TRBV28,TRBJ1-5,TRBD1,NA,TGTGCCAGCAGTACACCTATCGGAGGGGGCCATCAGCCCCAGCATTTT,CASSTPIGGGHQPQHF
TRBV25-1,TRBJ1-2,NA,once,TGTGCCAGCACCGGGACAACGTATGGCTACACCTTC,CASTGTTYGYTF
TRBV7-8,TRBJ2-3,NA,NA,TGTGCCAGCAGCTTATTATGGTCAGGAGCCCGGAGGGATACGCAGTATTTT,CASSLLWSGARRDTQYF
TRBV21-1,TRBJ2-6,NA,few,TGTGCCAGCAGCGCCACAGGGGGAGCTGGGGCCAACGTCCTGACTTTC,CASSATGGAGANVLTF
TRBV5-1,TRBJ2-1,TRBD2,NA,TGCGCCAGCAGCCGGGAGGCCTCCTACAATGAGCAGTTCTTC,CASSREASYNEQFF
TRBV29-1,TRBJ2-1,NA,NA,TGCAGCGTTTGGGCGAGCACCTACAATGAGCAGTTCTTC,CSVWASTYNEQFF
TRBV28,TRBJ2-5,NA,NA,TGTGCCAGCAGCTTTGCCCACTCGCGGAGGCAGACCCAGTACTTC,CASSFAHSRRQTQYF
TRBV27,TRBJ2-7,TRBD2,NA,TGTGCCAGCAGACTGAAGACTAGCGGGAGCTACGAGCAGTACTTC,CASRLKTSGSYEQYF
TRBV5-1,TRBJ2-5,TRBD1,few,TGCGCCAGCAGCTCGGGACAGGGAACTGGCCGAGAGACCCAGTACTTC,CASSSGQGTGRETQYF
TRBV5-4,TRBJ2-3,NA,once,TGTGCCAGCAGCTTGAGGCGGGGCCCTAGCACAGATACGCAGTATTTT,CASSLRRGPSTDTQYF
TRBV20-1,TRBJ2-5,NA,NA,TGCAGTGCCCCCCGCCAAGAGACCCAGTACTTC,CSAPRQETQYF
TRBV2,TRBJ2-5,TRBD2,NA,TGTGCCAGCAGGCGGGAGAGAGGTGGGACCCAGTACTTC,CASRRERGGTQYF
TRBV11-1,TRBJ1-1,NA,NA,TGTGCCAGCAGCTTTAGGGCATGGGACTACCAGAACGTGAACACTGAAGCTTTCTTT,CASSFRAWDYQNVNTEAFF
TRBV29-1,TRBJ1-1,NA,NA,TGCAGCGCCAAGGGCAGGGATGGTGAAGCTTTCTTT,CSAKGRDGEAFF
TRBV5-5,TRBJ2-3,TRBD2,NA,TGTGCCAGCAGTTGGACTAGCGGGACGATAGATACGCAGTATTTT,CASSWTSGTIDTQYF
TRBV14,TRBJ2-1,TRBD2,few,TGTGCCAGCAGCCAAGTAGGGACTAAGCAGTTCTTC,CASSQVGTKQFF
TRBV29-1,TRBJ2-5,TRBD2,NA,TGCAGCGTTGACTCGGGAGGAGGGGAGACCCAGTACTTC,CSVDSGGGETQYF
TRBV23-1,TRBJ2-1,NA,NA,TGCGCCCAGCGCCACGGAGGGGACTTCCACAATGAGCAGTTCTTC,CAQRHGGDFHNEQFF
TRBV18,TRBJ1-5,NA,once,TGTGCCAGCTCTCCAGGGCAAAAGGCCAATCAGCCCCAGCATTTT,CASSPGQKANQPQHF
TRBV4-3,TRBJ1-3,NA,NA,TGCGCCAGCAGCCTCACAGGGACTGGAAACACCATATATTTT,CASSLTGTGNTIYF
TRBV18,TRBJ2-1,NA,NA,TGTGCCAGCTCACCCAGGGTTCAGGGTACGGATGAGCAGTTCTTC,CASSPRVQGTDEQFF
TRBV10-1,TRBJ2-5,NA,NA,TGCGCCAGCAGTGAGTCATTAGCGTCGGAGACCCAGTACTTC,CASSESLASETQYF
TRBV7-8,TRBJ2-5,NA,NA,TGTGCCAGCAGCTTCGTCGGATGGGAGGAGACCCAGTACTTC,CASSFVGWEETQYF
TRBV28,TRBJ2-3,TRBD1,NA,TGTGCCAGCAGTTATTCCGGGACAGCATTAGATACGCAGTATTTT,CASSYSGTALDTQYF
TRBV13,TRBJ2-1,NA,NA,TGTGCCAGCAGCTTAAGACTCTCCTTCCTAGAATCCTACAATGAGCAGTTCTTC,CASSLRLSFLESYNEQFF
TRBV29-1,TRBJ2-1,TRBD2,few,TGCAGCGTTGGTTGGGGGGGACCCTACAATGAGCAGTTCTTC,CSVGWGGPYNEQFF
TRBV30,TRBJ1-5,TRBD1,once,TGTGCCTGGAGCCTCACAGGGGGAGAGCAGCCCCAGCATTTT,CAWSLTGGEQPQHF
TRBV18,TRBJ2-7,NA,NA,TGTGCCAGCTCACCCCGGAACCCGGGGACCTACGAGCAGTACTTC,CASSPRNPGTYEQYF
TRBV6-5,TRBJ2-5,NA,NA,TGTGCCAGCAGGGTACAGGGAATGGTTGGAGAGACCCAGTACTTC,CASRVQGMVGETQYF
TRBV28,TRBJ1-5,TRBD1,few,TGTGCCAGCAGTTTAGACAGGGACGATCAGCCCCAGCATTTT,CASSLDRDDQPQHF
TRBV28,TRBJ1-5,TRBD1,NA,TGTGCCAGCACCCGCACGAATGACAGGGGGTATCAGCCCCAGCATTTT,CASTRTNDRGYQPQHF
TRBV11-2,TRBJ1-4,TRBD1,NA,TGTGCCAGCAGCCCCCGGGGGACAGCAACTAATGAAAAACTGTTTTTT,CASSPRGTATNEKLFF
TRBV6-5,TRBJ1-1,TRBD1,NA,TGTGCCAGCACCCCTCACGACAGGGTTACTGAAGCTTTCTTT,CASTPHDRVTEAFF
TRBV19,TRBJ2-2,TRBD1,NA,TGTGCCAGTACGGGGACAGGGGCGTATACCGGGGAGCTGTTTTTT,CASTGTGAYTGELFF
TRBV29-1,TRBJ1-1,NA,few,TGCAGCGTTCGAGGGCGGGACACTGAAGCTTTCTTT,CSVRGRDTEAFF
TRBV12-2,TRBJ2-1,NA,NA,TGTGCAAGTCGCTCGGGCAACACCGGGACTAGAGACGGGCAGTTCTTC,CASRSGNTGTRDGQFF
TRBV18,TRBJ2-3,TRBD2,NA,TGTGCCAGCTCACCAGGACTAGCGGGAGTTGGAGATACGCAGTATTTT,CASSPGLAGVGDTQYF
TRBV7-2,TRBJ1-1,NA,NA,TGTGCCAGCAGCTTGGGCGGGTCCGAAGCTTTCTTT,CASSLGGSEAFF
TRBV7-9,TRBJ2-1,TRBD2,few,TGTGCCAGTGTCCGTGGGCTAGCGGACTACAATGAGCAGTTCTTC,CASVRGLADYNEQFF
TRBV2,TRBJ2-1,TRBD2,NA,TGTGCCAGCAGGGGACTAGCGGGGATCTACAATGAGCAGTTCTTC,CASRGLAGIYNEQFF
TRBV7-9,TRBJ2-1,NA,NA,TGTGCCAGCAGCTCCAGGCGCCCCTCCTACAATGAGCAGTTCTTC,CASSSRRPSYNEQFF
TRBV27,TRBJ1-1,NA,NA,TGTGCCAGCAGTAAGGACAGCGGGGGACGAAACACTGAAGCTTTCTTT,CASSKDSGGRNTEAFF
TRBV30,TRBJ1-1,NA,NA,TGTGCCTGGAGGGATGGGGGAGGGACTGAAGCTTTCTTT,CAWRDGGGTEAFF